What follows are 30 T cell receptor beta chains derived from one specimen sequenced in a study of T cells in Graves' hyperthyroidism and ophthalmopathy (dated by TCRdb to about 2019). Libraries came from multiplex PCR. For sequencing, an Illumina HiSeq 2000 was employed. TCR beta CDR3 regions were amplified from RNA transcripts. The first round of RT-PCR for the TCR CDR3 was performed with the HTBI primer set and the Qiagen OneStep RT-PCR kit. TCRdb reprocessing: public reads trimmed at Q25 with fastp, clones called with MiXCR, in-frame beta chains kept. All rows with the same CDR3 protein become a single entry with the most common DNA and genes. The sample table lists 450,000 to 650,000 distinct CDR3 sequences, more than 15% of them with a count of one. The ten largest clones represent 15% to 20% of the sample. The source material was blood. The origin of the receptors is a young woman with Graves' ophthalmopathy.

V and J are TRBV14 and TRBJ2-7; TRBD2 agrees at 9 bases. The ends lost 0 bases at V and 2 bases at J; junction bases unmatched: 8. Germline values: CDR1 SGHDN, CDR2 FVKESK. The CDR3 is 17 residues long. In DNA form, the CDR3 reads TGTGCCAGCAGCCAAGATCGGTTAGCGGGGGTAACCTACGAGCAGTACTTC. Amino acid sequence: CASSQDRLAGVTYEQYF.

The chain has TRBV19 and TRBJ1-1, with 8 bases lining up with TRBD1. This CDR3 is built from 13 residues. Trimming cost V 9 bases and J 6 bases; bases outside gene matches: 9. Germline loops: CDR1 LNHDA, CDR2 SQIVND (reference sequence). The CDR3 sequence is CASLTRGLAEAFF. As DNA, the CDR3 is TGTGCCAGCCTGACCAGGGGGCTGGCTGAAGCTTTCTTT.

J is TRBJ1-2 and V is TRBV24-1; the D is unclear. V shed 4 bases and J shed 5 bases, with 7 bases lying between them. Germline V CDR1 and CDR2: KGHDR, SFDVKD. The CDR3 totals 12 residues. The CDR3 DNA reads as TGTGCCACCAGTGACCTACAGTATGGCTACACCTTC. Amino acid sequence: CATSDLQYGYTF.

J is TRBJ2-2 and V is TRBV12-3 or TRBV12-4, with 7 bases identical to TRBD1. The junction had 4 bases not matched to a gene; V was cut back by 2 bases and J by 4 bases. The CDR3 sequence is 15 residues long. CDR3 loop: CASSLPTGVTGELFF. CDR3 nucleotides: TGTGCCAGCAGTTTACCTACAGGGGTCACCGGGGAGCTGTTTTTT.

At least ten counts were recorded for this clonotype. This chain connects TRBV27 to TRBJ1-1; D remains ambiguous. Trimming pared 0 bases from V and 1 base from J, leaving 6 bases between. CDR3 length: 14 amino acids. Germline lookup yields CDR1 MNHEY and CDR2 SMNVEV (reference sequence). The CDR3: CASSLSYRNTEAFF. CDR3 nucleotides: TGTGCCAGCAGTTTATCTTACAGGAACACTGAAGCTTTCTTT.

This clonotype occurred many times. The CDR3 loop reads CASSYSVSQPTGDIQYF. The CDR3 nucleotides are TGTGCCAGCAGTTACTCTGTGAGTCAGCCGACGGGCGACATTCAGTACTTC. The chain recombines TRBV6-6 with TRBJ2-4; no reliable D call. The V end lost 0 bases, the J end lost 8 bases, and 20 bases lay between the germline ends. Germline CDR1 MNHNY, CDR2 SVGAGI (reference sequence). This CDR3 has 17 amino acids.

This clonotype was counted many times. This sequence joins TRBV11-2 and TRBJ2-2, with D possibly being TRBD2 (6 bases). Germline loops: CDR1 SGHAT, CDR2 FQNNGV. Between the trimmed V and J ends, which lost 7 bases and 3 bases, there was a span of 27 bases. The CDR3 totals 19 residues. For the CDR3, the DNA is TGTGCCAGCACGTCGCCCGGCCGAATGGGACTTATGGACACCGGGGAGCTGTTTTTT. Protein product: CASTSPGRMGLMDTGELFF.

This clonotype was picked up a small number of times. V usage is TRBV10-3 and J usage is TRBJ1-4; 9 bases agree with TRBD1. The J segment lost 5 bases and the V segment lost 10 bases, leaving 5 bases of the junction unmatched. The CDR3 contains 13 residues. CDR1 and CDR2 from the germline V gene are ENHRY and SYGVKD. The CDR3 nucleotides read TGTGCCACTCGGGACAGGGAGAATGAAAAACTGTTTTTT. This sequence encodes CATRDRENEKLFF.

Comment on this clonotype: Compared with germline, one end of the junction differs, possibly owing to a read error. The chain combines TRBV19 with TRBJ2-3; D may correspond to TRBD1 or TRBD2 (7 bases each). Looked up from germline, CDR1 is LNHDA and CDR2 is SQIVND (reference sequence). The CDR3 loop spans 13 amino acids. CDR3 in amino acids: CTSGQGGSDTQYF. For the CDR3, the DNA is TGTACCAGTGGCCAGGGGGGGTCAGATACGCAGTATTTT.

This clonotype was detected ten times or more. This sequence joins TRBV24-1 and TRBJ1-2; TRBD1 matches 7 bases. The CDR3 loop spans 15 amino acids. The trim removed 4 bases at V and 10 bases at J, leaving 14 bases unmatched. Per the germline V gene, CDR1 is KGHDR and CDR2 is SFDVKD. The CDR3 coding sequence is TGTGCCACCAGTGACCACGGACAGGCCTCATCTCACTACACCTTC. Translating it yields CATSDHGQASSHYTF.

The chain employs TRBV6-5 and TRBJ1-3; the D gene is possibly TRBD1 (5 bases). V lost 0 bases and J lost 0, with 18 bases in between. CDR1 is MNHEY, CDR2 SVGAGI, per germline. The CDR3 totals 19 residues. CDR3: CASSYSGTGAGTSGNTIYF. The CDR3, as DNA: TGTGCCAGCAGTTACTCGGGAACCGGGGCAGGGACCTCTGGAAACACCATATATTTT.

This clonotype has only a few counts. V and J are TRBV28 and TRBJ2-2; maybe TRBD2 (6 bases). Germline assignment: CDR1 MDHEN and CDR2 SYDVKM. V lost 1 base and J lost 5, with 11 bases in between. This CDR3 spans 15 amino acids. The CDR3 sequence is CASSLLQEGTGELFF. CDR3 DNA: TGTGCCAGCAGTTTATTGCAGGAGGGAACCGGGGAGCTGTTTTTT.

The chain carries TRBV7-8 and TRBJ2-2; 8 bases fit TRBD2. Germline loops: CDR1 SGHVS, CDR2 FQNEAQ. This CDR3 has 17 amino acids. Germline trimming cut 3 bases from V and 0 bases from J; bases unmatched to any gene: 6. For the CDR3, the DNA is TGTGCCAGCAGCTTCGGAAGCGGGAGTCCGAACACCGGGGAGCTGTTTTTT. This codes for CASSFGSGSPNTGELFF.

This clonotype occurred many times. The V call is TRBV18, the J call TRBJ1-1; maybe TRBD1 (6 bases). This CDR3 has 14 residues. Deletions cut 4 bases from V and 3 bases from J, with 12 bases between. The germline CDR1 and CDR2 sequences are KGHSH and LQKENI. The CDR3, as DNA: TGTGCCAGCTCACATCCGACAGGTCACACTGAAGCTTTCTTT. Its translation: CASSHPTGHTEAFF.

This clonotype occurred many times. The chain couples TRBV12-3 or TRBV12-4 to TRBJ1-2; D is undetermined. The ends were cut back, 7 bases at V and 1 base at J, with 13 bases in the middle. The CDR3 has 14 residues. Here the CDR3 reads CASTLDGFNYGYTF. The CDR3 DNA sequence: TGTGCCAGCACTCTTGACGGATTTAACTATGGCTACACCTTC.

V and J are TRBV7-2 and TRBJ2-1; the D gene is possibly TRBD2 (6 bases). CDR3 size: 15 residues. V was cut by 8 bases and J by 0 bases, with 14 bases left in between. CDR1 and CDR2 from the germline V gene are SGHTA and FQGNSA. The CDR3 bases are TGTGCCAGCCGGGAGACAACGAGCTCCTACAATGAGCAGTTCTTC. It is translated as CASRETTSSYNEQFF.

The gene calls are TRBV5-1 and TRBJ1-1; D gene ambiguous. Per germline, CDR1 SGHRS and CDR2 YFSETQ. There are 14 residues in the CDR3. V lost 0 bases and J lost 0, with 6 bases in between. The CDR3: CASSLAILNTEAFF. The DNA of the CDR3 is TGCGCCAGCAGCTTGGCCATCTTGAACACTGAAGCTTTCTTT.

This clonotype was counted only a few times. The V gene is TRBV4-1, the J gene TRBJ1-1, with 7 positions matching TRBD1. Germline V gene sequence: CDR1 MGHRA, CDR2 YSYEKL. The CDR3 consists of 15 residues. With 6 bases clipped from V and 0 bases from J, the junction kept 7 bases outside the gene matches. The DNA of the CDR3 is TGCGCCAGCAGAGACTACAGGGGAGTGAACACTGAAGCTTTCTTT. It encodes CASRDYRGVNTEAFF.

The rearrangement joins TRBV7-9 to TRBJ2-1, with D possibly being TRBD1 (5 bases). Germline V gives CDR1 SEHNR, CDR2 FQNEAQ (reference sequence). The V and J ends lost 2 bases and 9 bases respectively, with 14 bases between them. CDR3 length equals 14 residues. CDR3 DNA: TGTGCCAGCAGCTTATATGAAGGGGATACTGAGCAGTTCTTC. Amino acid sequence: CASSLYEGDTEQFF. The complete variable domain, with remaining parts taken from reference TRBV7-9 and TRBJ2-1, reads DTGVSQNPRHKITKRGQNVTFRCDPISEHNRLYWYRQTLGQGPEFLTYFQNEAQLEKSRLLSDRFSAERPKGSFSTLEIQRTEQGDSAMYLCASSLYEGDTEQFFGPGTRLTVL.

This clonotype was counted many times. The chain joins TRBV11-2 to TRBJ2-1; D is uncertain. The CDR3 spans 13 residues. Germline assignment: CDR1 SGHAT and CDR2 FQNNGV. V was trimmed by 2 bases and J by 6 bases, leaving 8 bases between them. This CDR3 reads CASSLQTVNEQFF. The CDR3 DNA sequence: TGTGCCAGCAGCTTACAGACTGTCAATGAGCAGTTCTTC.

The V gene is TRBV4-2, the J gene TRBJ1-5, with 7 bases identical to TRBD1. The J segment lost 0 bases and the V segment lost 4 bases, leaving 6 bases of the junction unmatched. The length of the CDR3 is 16 residues. Germline loops: CDR1 LGHNA, CDR2 YNFKEQ. Written as DNA, the CDR3 is TGTGCCAGCAGCCTGGGGACAGCTTATAGCAATCAGCCCCAGCATTTT. This codes for CASSLGTAYSNQPQHF.

This clonotype was counted a few times. The chain couples TRBV20-1 to TRBJ2-7; TRBD2 matches at 9 bases. CDR3 length equals 13 residues. In germline, CDR1 is DFQATT, CDR2 SNEGSKA (reference sequence). V shed 1 base, J shed 5 bases, and the junction held 3 bases outside the gene matches. CDR3 loop: CSARGAGGHEQYF. The CDR3 coding sequence is TGCAGTGCTAGAGGGGCGGGAGGGCACGAGCAGTACTTC.

This clonotype was observed many times. Written as DNA, the CDR3 is TGCGCCAGCAGCCACCTTAGGACAGGGGGCAGGAACACCGGGGAGCTGTTTTTT. Its protein is CASSHLRTGGRNTGELFF. The chain combines TRBV5-1 with TRBJ2-2; 11 nucleotides align to TRBD1. Germline trimming cut 4 bases from V and 1 base from J; bases unmatched to any gene: 9. Germline loops: CDR1 SGHRS, CDR2 YFSETQ. CDR3 length equals 18 residues.

This clonotype has at least ten counts. V usage is TRBV7-6 and J usage is TRBJ2-1, with 10 bases identical to TRBD2. Trimming removed 3 bases from V and 5 bases from J; junction bases left unmatched: 10. Germline values: CDR1 SGHVS, CDR2 FNYEAQ. CDR3 length: 17 amino acids. CDR3 coding DNA: TGTGCCAGCAGCTTCTCTAGCGGGGGCGGCGTACACAATGAGCAGTTCTTC. This encodes CASSFSSGGGVHNEQFF.

This clonotype was observed many times. The chain has TRBV12-3 or TRBV12-4 and TRBJ1-5; maybe TRBD1 (6 bases). The V and J ends lost 3 bases and 3 bases respectively, with 9 bases between them. The CDR3 loop spans 14 amino acids. The CDR3 here is CASSFGTNNQPQHF. The CDR3 nucleotides read TGTGCCAGCAGTTTCGGGACAAACAATCAGCCCCAGCATTTT.

The chain couples TRBV6-1 to TRBJ1-4; possibly TRBD1 for D (5 bases). This CDR3 is 14 amino acids long. V was pared by 5 bases and J by 6 bases, with 13 bases between. Germline V CDR1 and CDR2: MNHNS, SASEGT. The CDR3, as DNA: TGTGCCAGCAGTTATCGGGGGGGACATGAAAAACTGTTTTTT. Its translation is CASSYRGGHEKLFF.

This clonotype was recorded at least ten times. This chain links TRBV6-1 with TRBJ2-5; D might be TRBD2 (6 bases). Germline V lookup: CDR1 MNHNS, CDR2 SASEGT. CDR3 length: 15 residues. Trimming cost V 6 bases and J 2 bases, with 16 bases left between them. CDR3 amino acids: CASRPGSSGQETQYF. CDR3 nucleotides: TGTGCCAGCAGACCCGGGAGTTCTGGTCAAGAGACCCAGTACTTC.

This clonotype was detected many times. The chain uses TRBV3-1 and TRBJ1-1; no clear D. V lost 6 bases, J lost 4 bases, and 12 bases lay in between. The CDR3 has 13 amino acids. The V gene's germline CDR1 is LGHDT and CDR2 YNNKEL (reference sequence). CDR3 DNA sequence: TGTGCCAGCAGGATGAGCACCAGCACTGAAGCTTTCTTT. This gives the protein CASRMSTSTEAFF.

Ten or more counts support this clonotype. The V and J genes are TRBV15 and TRBJ2-3, with 8 bases fitting TRBD2. The germline CDR1 and CDR2 sequences are LNHNV and YYDKDF (reference sequence). The CDR3 runs to 14 residues. With V trimmed by 3 bases and J by 2 bases, 1 base remained unmatched. The CDR3, as DNA: TGTGCCACCAGCAGCGGGGGGGCCACAGATACGCAGTATTTT. The encoded protein is CATSSGGATDTQYF.

This clonotype showed up many times. This chain links TRBV5-4 with TRBJ2-7; a possible D gene is TRBD2 (5 bases). The germline V and J ends were trimmed by 4 bases and 0 bases, with 14 bases remaining between them. Germline V CDR1 and CDR2: SGHNT, YYREEE (reference sequence). This CDR3 spans 15 amino acids. CDR3 in DNA: TGTGCCAGCAGCGCGGGCGGGTCTTTCTCCTACGAGCAGTACTTC. It translates to CASSAGGSFSYEQYF.